A single sample gave rise to the 25 T cell receptor beta chains below, sequenced in a study of siplizumab effects on memory and regulatory T cells (dated by TCRdb to about 2019). Library preparation was by the immunoSEQ multiplex PCR assay. The table was pulled from immuneACCESS by TCRdb, which kept in-frame rearrangements only. Such tables lose some clones; where checked, under half of the loss comes from unresolved V genes, and the rest has no known cause. The sample records 62,000 or so clones, approximately 87% of which are singletons. The ten largest clones add up to about 3.5% of the sample. The specimen was memory CD4+ T cells sorted from blood. This specimen's cell subset or site label, interpreted: unstimulated CD4+ memory T cells. The receptors shown here come from a human donor in good health.

There are a few counts of this clone. V usage is TRBV11-1 and J usage is TRBJ2-1, with TRBD2 as a possible D gene (7 bases). Looked up from germline, CDR1 is SGHAT and CDR2 is FQDESV (reference sequence). CDR3 length equals 16 residues. Trimming removed 5 bases from V and 0 bases from J, with 14 bases in between. The CDR3: CASSPLGGASYNEQFF. In nucleotides, the CDR3 is TGTGCCAGCAGCCCCCTGGGGGGGGCCTCCTACAATGAGCAGTTCTTC.

The V and J genes are TRBV11-2 and TRBJ2-3; maybe TRBD1 (6 bases). V dropped 0 bases and J dropped 10 bases, with 14 bases sitting between them. The CDR3 has 14 residues. From germline, CDR1 is SGHAT and CDR2 FQNNGV. CDR3 coding DNA: TGTGCCAGCAGCTTAGAGGTTGGCAGGGGACCGCAGTATTTT. Protein: CASSLEVGRGPQYF. Full variable domain (remainder filled in from reference TRBV11-2 and TRBJ2-3): EAGVAQSPRYKIIEKRQSVAFWCNPISGHATLYWYQQILGQGPKLLIQFQNNGVVDDSQLPKDRFSAERLKGVDSTLKIQPAKLEDSAVYLCASSLEVGRGPQYFGPGTRLTVL.

The rearrangement uses TRBV2 and TRBJ1-3, with TRBD1 as a possible D gene (6 bases). With 7 bases removed from V and 6 bases from J, the gap between germline ends came to 16 bases. Germline V gene data show CDR1 as SNHLY and CDR2 as FYNNEI. The CDR3 is 14 amino acids. The CDR3 DNA follows: TGTGCCAGCACCTCACAGGGCCCTGCAAACACCATATATTTT. The encoded protein is CASTSQGPANTIYF.

The chain recombines TRBV28 with TRBJ2-3, with no clear D. From germline, CDR1 is MDHEN and CDR2 SYDVKM. CDR3 length: 15 residues. V was trimmed by 3 bases and J by 2 bases, leaving 12 bases between them. The CDR3 DNA reads TGTGCCAGCAGTTTCCCCCCCGCCGACACAGATACGCAGTATTTT. The encoded protein is CASSFPPADTDTQYF.

The chain couples TRBV27 to TRBJ1-1, with D perhaps TRBD1 (5 bases). V was clipped by 5 bases and J by 3 bases, with 19 bases between them. This CDR3 region has 16 residues. Germline loops: CDR1 MNHEY, CDR2 SMNVEV (reference sequence). The CDR3 sequence is CASSPGVGEVYTEAFF. CDR3 nucleotides: TGTGCCAGCAGTCCGGGGGTTGGTGAAGTTTACACTGAAGCTTTCTTT.

CDR3 sequence reads: CSAKGDTQYF. Here the CDR3 DNA reads TGCAGTGCTAAGGGAGATACGCAGTATTTT. The rearrangement uses TRBV20-1 and TRBJ2-3; D not resolved. CDR1 DFQATT and CDR2 SNEGSKA come from the germline V gene (reference sequence). The ends were cut back, 4 bases at V and 5 bases at J, with 4 bases in the middle. The CDR3 has 10 amino acids.

The CDR3 loop reads CASSQGIGYEQYF. CDR3 DNA: TGTGCCAGCAGCCAGGGGATAGGGTACGAGCAGTACTTC. V usage is TRBV5-4 and J usage is TRBJ2-7, with a weak D call TRBD1 (6 bases). The CDR3 spans 13 residues. V was clipped by 4 bases and J by 4 bases, with 12 bases between them. Germline V gives CDR1 SGHNT, CDR2 YYREEE (reference sequence).

The chain couples TRBV18 to TRBJ1-2; tentative D call: TRBD1 (6 bases). Germline loops: CDR1 KGHSH, CDR2 LQKENI. The CDR3 extends over 15 amino acids. Between the trimmed V and J ends, which lost 3 bases and 2 bases, there was a span of 13 bases. CDR3 region: CASSPDTGLNYGYTF. Here the CDR3 DNA reads TGTGCCAGCTCACCCGACACAGGGCTGAACTATGGCTACACCTTC.

This chain links TRBV5-1 with TRBJ1-3, with 7 bases aligning to TRBD1. This CDR3 has 16 amino acids. CDR1 is SGHRS and CDR2 is YFSETQ in the germline V gene. The trim removed 4 bases at V and 0 bases at J, leaving 7 bases unmatched. CDR3 in amino acids: CASSPLGQDSGNTIYF. CDR3 coding DNA: TGCGCCAGCAGCCCACTCGGACAGGACTCTGGAAACACCATATATTTT.

V gene TRBV18 combines with J gene TRBJ1-2; tentative D call: TRBD1 (6 bases). Trimming removed 1 base from V and 0 bases from J, with 12 bases in between. Per the germline V gene, CDR1 is KGHSH and CDR2 is LQKENI. CDR3 length equals 16 residues. The CDR3 coding sequence is TGTGCCAGCTCACCACTCGTGGACAGAGCTAACTATGGCTACACCTTC. Encoded protein: CASSPLVDRANYGYTF.

This clone showed up just a few times. The chain is built from TRBV30 and TRBJ1-2; D is unresolved. The V gene lost 0 bases and the J gene lost 0 bases, with 8 bases spanning the gap. Germline assignment: CDR1 GTSNPN and CDR2 SVGIG (reference sequence). The length of the CDR3 is 14 residues. The CDR3 DNA sequence: TGTGCCTGGAGTGTACCGGCAGCTAACTATGGCTACACCTTC. It specifies CAWSVPAANYGYTF.

The chain joins TRBV19 to TRBJ2-7; tentative D call: TRBD2 (5 bases). CDR1 is LNHDA, CDR2 SQIVND, per germline (reference sequence). Trimming cost V 5 bases and J 4 bases, with 15 bases left between them. CDR3 length equals 14 residues. Here the CDR3 DNA reads TGTGCCAGTAGTGTGTTGGGAGCCGAATACGAGCAGTACTTC. Encoded protein: CASSVLGAEYEQYF.

This chain connects TRBV7-8 to TRBJ2-7; weak D call: TRBD2 (7 bases). CDR1 is SGHVS, CDR2 FQNEAQ, per germline. This CDR3 region has 14 residues. V was clipped by 1 base and J by 5 bases, with 12 bases between them. CDR3: CASSLGRGPDEQYF. CDR3 in DNA: TGTGCCAGCAGCTTAGGGCGGGGGCCCGACGAGCAGTACTTC.

The sample holds a few counts of this clone. The chain links TRBV2 to TRBJ2-3; unclear D gene. The V gene lost 7 bases and the J gene lost 1 base, with 12 bases spanning the gap. The CDR3 contains 14 residues. Germline V gives CDR1 SNHLY, CDR2 FYNNEI. CDR3 sequence (DNA): TGTGCCAGCAATTTATTCGACGGCACAGATACGCAGTATTTT. It codes for CASNLFDGTDTQYF.

J is TRBJ2-7 and V is TRBV6-1; D possibly corresponds to TRBD1 (5 bases). This CDR3 is 13 amino acids long. Trimming removed 0 bases at V and 6 bases at J, with 9 bases between. Germline CDR1 reads MNHNS; CDR2 reads SASEGT. CDR3 in DNA: TGTGCCAGCAGTGAAGCTCAGGGTGTCGAGCAGTACTTC. Translating gives CASSEAQGVEQYF.

The chain is built from TRBV1 and TRBJ2-5; TRBD2 reflects the table's D call only, with no check against the DNA. TRBV1 is termed a pseudogene. The CDR3 runs 17 residues. The CDR3 region is CTSSQEGDCGDSETQYF. CDR3 in DNA: TGCACCAGCAGCCAAGAGGGCGACTGCGGGGATAGCGAGACCCAGTACTTC.

This clone was found a few times. The chain uses TRBV4-1 and TRBJ2-7; 15 bases are a match to TRBD2. The CDR3 consists of 15 residues. V dropped 7 bases and J dropped 7; count of bases not matched to a gene: 8. Per the germline V gene, CDR1 is MGHRA and CDR2 is YSYEKL. The CDR3 loop reads CASTLTGLAGGEQYF. Written as DNA, the CDR3 is TGCGCCAGCACCCTTACGGGACTAGCGGGGGGAGAGCAGTACTTC.

This CDR3 reads CASSSLQGSPNEQYF. The CDR3, as DNA: TGTGCCAGCAGTTCCCTACAAGGATCCCCAAACGAGCAGTACTTC. The V call is TRBV6-6, the J call TRBJ2-7; D remains ambiguous. Germline CDR1 and CDR2: MNHNY and SVGAGI (reference sequence). Trimming took 4 bases from V and 5 from J, leaving 18 bases between them. The CDR3 spans 15 residues.

The chain employs TRBV2 and TRBJ1-4, with 7 bases matching TRBD1. This CDR3 is 13 amino acids long. V trimming: 6 bases; J trimming: 8 bases; junction bases outside the gene matches: 6. The germline V gene has CDR1 SNHLY and CDR2 FYNNEI. Written as DNA, the CDR3 is TGTGCCAGCAGCCAGGGGGGTTTCGAAAAACTGTTTTTT. This gives the protein CASSQGGFEKLFF.

This chain uses TRBV7-3 with TRBJ2-1; no firm D call. The germline V gene encodes CDR1 SGHTA and CDR2 FQGTGA. V gave up 2 bases and J gave up 8 bases, with 13 bases separating them. CDR3 size: 14 residues. CDR3 DNA sequence: TGTGCCAGCAGCTTACGGGCCCTAGTTGATGAGCAGTTCTTC. Its protein is CASSLRALVDEQFF.

The chain is built from TRBV7-9 and TRBJ1-4, with TRBD1 as a possible D gene (5 bases). CDR3 length: 17 amino acids. V lost 5 bases and J 1 base, leaving 17 bases between the germline ends. The germline gives CDR1 SEHNR, CDR2 FQNEAQ (reference sequence). DNA for the CDR3: TGTGCCAGCAGCCCCTTAAGGGACCGCCGAACTAATGAAAAACTGTTTTTT. This encodes CASSPLRDRRTNEKLFF.

The rearrangement links TRBV19 to TRBJ1-2; D not certain. This CDR3 is 12 amino acids long. V was pared by 4 bases and J by 5 bases, with 8 bases between. CDR1 and CDR2 (germline): LNHDA, SQIVND (reference sequence). The CDR3 sequence is CASSTPGYGYTF. In nucleotides, the CDR3 is TGTGCCAGTAGTACCCCAGGATATGGCTACACCTTC.

The chain joins TRBV11-3 to TRBJ2-3; possible D gene TRBD2, 6 bases. The CDR3 is 16 amino acids. Trimming cost V 6 bases and J 1 base, with 17 bases left between them. Germline loops: CDR1 SGHNT, CDR2 YENEEA. This chain's CDR3 is CASSSGVADRTDTQYF. The CDR3 DNA reads as TGTGCCAGCAGTTCCGGAGTAGCGGATCGCACAGATACGCAGTATTTT.

The chain is built from TRBV7-9 and TRBJ2-1, with TRBD1 matching 9 bases. CDR1 is SEHNR and CDR2 is FQNEAQ in the germline V gene (reference sequence). The CDR3 loop spans 14 amino acids. V trimming: 7 bases; J trimming: 3 bases; junction bases outside the gene matches: 4. CDR3 coding DNA: TGTGCCAGCACCTTGGGACAGGGCTACAATGAGCAGTTCTTC. It yields the protein CASTLGQGYNEQFF.

This rearrangement joins TRBV4-2 to TRBJ2-7; 10 bases map to TRBD2. J was trimmed by 0 bases and V by 4 bases; bases with no gene match: 9. CDR1 and CDR2 from the germline V gene are LGHNA and YNFKEQ. The length of the CDR3 is 17 residues. The CDR3 coding sequence is TGTGCCAGCAGCCGTGAAATTAGCGGGGGGAGCTCCTACGAGCAGTACTTC. Translation: CASSREISGGSSYEQYF.